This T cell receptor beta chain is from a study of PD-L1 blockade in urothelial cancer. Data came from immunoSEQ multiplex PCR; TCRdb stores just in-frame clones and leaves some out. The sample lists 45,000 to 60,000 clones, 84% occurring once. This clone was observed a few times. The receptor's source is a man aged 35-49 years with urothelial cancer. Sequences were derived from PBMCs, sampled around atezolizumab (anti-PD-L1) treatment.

CDR3 amino acids: CASSLLGQVEETQYF. CDR3 bases: TGTGCCAGCAGCTTGTTGGGACAGGTGGAAGAGACCCAGTACTTC. This chain connects TRBV5-5 to TRBJ2-5; 8 nucleotides align to TRBD1. From germline, CDR1 is SGHKS and CDR2 YYEKEE (reference sequence). Germline trimming cut 1 base from V and 3 bases from J; bases unmatched to any gene: 5. The CDR3 contains 15 residues.